These T cell receptor beta chains were read from a single sample in a study of technical replicates of blood from several donors. Sequencing used immunoSEQ multiplex PCR; TCRdb keeps in-frame clones, though not all of them. In the table there are tens of thousands of clones, approximately 92% of which are singletons. The specimen sequenced was T cells isolated from PBMCs. The source is a human donor in good health. Both conserved end residues are part of each CDR3. The D gene is left open where the match is weak. The listing skips clone size in some rows; elsewhere it reads once, few, many or a size class.

>-|TRBV11-3|few|TRBJ1-1
CASSKRTGKEAFF
TGTGCCAGCAGTAAACGAACAGGGAAGGAAGCTTTCTTT
>TRBD2|TRBV9|-|TRBJ2-5
CASSVGTSVETQYF
TGTGCCAGCAGCGTAGGAACTAGCGTGGAGACCCAGTACTTC
>TRBD2|TRBV19|-|TRBJ2-5
CASSIEWGRGETQYF
TGTGCCAGTAGTATAGAATGGGGGAGGGGAGAGACCCAGTACTTC
>TRBD2|TRBV19|few|TRBJ2-2
CASSILAGVQLGELFF
TGTGCCAGTAGTATTCTAGCGGGAGTCCAGCTCGGGGAGCTGTTTTTT
>TRBD1|TRBV7-3|-|TRBJ2-2
CASGRTGAPGELFF
TGTGCCAGCGGCCGGACAGGGGCTCCCGGGGAGCTGTTTTTT
>-|TRBV28|-|TRBJ2-7
CASSFPDRLYEQYF
TGTGCCAGCAGTTTTCCGGACAGACTCTACGAGCAGTACTTC
>-|TRBV29-1|-|TRBJ2-3
CSAEGRRGTDTQYF
TGCAGCGCCGAAGGGCGGCGGGGCACAGATACGCAGTATTTT
>-|TRBV27|-|TRBJ2-7
CASSDFSSYEQYF
TGTGCCAGCAGCGACTTCAGCTCCTACGAGCAGTACTTC
>-|TRBV9|once|TRBJ1-1
CASSQPGSQTVNTEAFF
TGTGCCAGCAGCCAACCGGGGTCTCAGACGGTGAACACTGAAGCTTTCTTT
>TRBD2|TRBV29-1|-|TRBJ2-1
CSGSSGRPNEQFF
TGCAGCGGAAGTAGCGGGAGGCCTAATGAGCAGTTCTTC
>-|TRBV2|-|TRBJ1-4
CASTSAGLGGKLFF
TGTGCCAGCACCTCAGCAGGCTTAGGAGGAAAACTGTTTTTT
>-|TRBV7-6|-|TRBJ1-1
CASSLGANTEAFF
TGTGCCAGCAGCTTAGGGGCGAACACTGAAGCTTTCTTT
>-|TRBV5-4|once|TRBJ2-1
CASSSTPLGGVMDEQFF
TGTGCCAGCAGCTCAACGCCATTGGGGGGAGTAATGGATGAGCAGTTCTTC
>TRBD1|TRBV6-5|-|TRBJ1-4
CASSKAGTGGEKLFF
TGTGCCAGCAGCAAAGCCGGGACAGGGGGCGAAAAACTGTTTTTT
>-|TRBV5-4|-|TRBJ2-3
CASSSVLDTQYF
TGTGCCAGCAGCTCGGTTTTGGATACGCAGTATTTT
>-|TRBV10-2|-|TRBJ2-5
CASSESTGQETQYF
TGCGCCAGCAGTGAGAGCACAGGGCAAGAGACCCAGTACTTC
>TRBD1|TRBV9|-|TRBJ1-2
CASSVLQGLRSGYTF
TGTGCCAGCAGCGTATTACAGGGGCTACGCAGCGGCTACACCTTC
>-|TRBV5-4|-|TRBJ1-1
CASSLPGNTEAFF
TGTGCCAGCAGCTTGCCCGGGAACACTGAAGCTTTCTTT
>-|TRBV7-9|-|TRBJ2-7
CASSFSTGYEQYF
TGTGCCAGCAGCTTCTCGACTGGCTACGAGCAGTACTTC
>TRBD2|TRBV28|-|TRBJ2-5
CASSSAAGGPQETQYF
TGTGCCAGCAGTTCCGCAGCGGGAGGTCCGCAAGAGACCCAGTACTTC
>-|TRBV28|-|TRBJ1-5
CASSTGTNLQPQHF
TGTGCCAGCAGCACCGGGACAAATCTTCAGCCCCAGCATTTT
>-|TRBV4-1|-|TRBJ2-7
CASSNLAGANYEQYF
TGCGCCAGCAGCAACCTCGCTGGGGCCAACTACGAGCAGTACTTC
>TRBD2|TRBV9|few|TRBJ2-5
CASSFGTSGRSGTQYF
TGTGCCAGCAGCTTCGGGACTAGCGGGAGATCGGGGACCCAGTACTTC
>-|TRBV19|-|TRBJ1-5
CASTTGLERSNQPQHF
TGTGCCAGTACCACCGGATTAGAGAGGAGCAATCAGCCCCAGCATTTT
>TRBD1|TRBV20-1|once|TRBJ1-1
CSAGQGVAFF
TGCAGTGCGGGACAGGGAGTCGCTTTCTTT
>TRBD1|TRBV6-1|-|TRBJ2-7
CASSGDSRAYEQYF
TGTGCCAGCAGTGGGGACAGTCGAGCCTACGAGCAGTACTTC
>-|TRBV10-1|-|TRBJ1-4
CASSAGRATNEKLFF
TGCGCCAGCAGTGCGGGAAGGGCAACTAATGAAAAACTGTTTTTT
>-|TRBV15|-|TRBJ2-5
CATSIRGGQETQYF
TGTGCCACCAGCATAAGGGGGGGGCAAGAGACCCAGTACTTC
>-|TRBV5-1|-|TRBJ1-5
CASRLARNQPQHF
TGCGCCAGCCGTCTGGCACGCAATCAGCCCCAGCATTTT
>-|TRBV29-1|-|TRBJ2-7
CSVGRQDSYEQYF
TGCAGCGTTGGACGACAGGATAGCTACGAGCAGTACTTC
>TRBD1|TRBV30|few|TRBJ1-4
CAWSVSPGTGSFF
TGTGCCTGGAGTGTATCACCCGGGACAGGGTCATTTTTT
>TRBD2|TRBV4-2|-|TRBJ2-7
CASSQVRGSSYEQYF
TGTGCCAGCAGCCAAGTCCGCGGGAGCTCCTACGAGCAGTACTTC
>-|TRBV7-6|few|TRBJ2-7
CASSRGYRSYEQYF
TGTGCCAGCAGCCGCGGATACCGCTCCTACGAGCAGTACTTC
>TRBD1|TRBV18|-|TRBJ2-7
CASSPQTGGSYEQYF
TGTGCCAGCTCACCCCAAACAGGGGGGTCCTACGAGCAGTACTTC
>TRBD1|TRBV5-1|-|TRBJ1-5
CASSLGTGPQPQHF
TGCGCCAGCAGCTTGGGGACAGGTCCCCAGCCCCAGCATTTT
>-|TRBV6-6|-|TRBJ2-1
CASSQKASIYNEQFF
TGTGCCAGCAGCCAAAAGGCTAGCATCTACAATGAGCAGTTCTTC